The 3 T cell receptor beta chains below come from one sample, sequenced in a study of control samples from healthy donors and cancer patients. This table comes from immunoSEQ multiplex PCR, and its TCRdb copy is limited to in-frame clones, with some not included. The table records 100,000 to 150,000 clones, roughly 84% of them present only once. What was sequenced was blood. These receptors were taken from a man aged 35 to 55 in good health.

The chain carries TRBV7-9 and TRBJ1-1, with a weak D call TRBD1 (6 bases). The CDR3 runs to 12 residues. Germline CDR1 SEHNR, CDR2 FQNEAQ (reference sequence). The ends were cut back, 5 bases at V and 9 bases at J, with 13 bases in the middle. In DNA, the CDR3 is TGTGCCAGCAGCCAACAGGGACTCAAAGCTTTCTTT. Amino acid sequence: CASSQQGLKAFF.

The genes are TRBV7-9 and TRBJ1-6; D uncertain. Germline-derived CDR1 and CDR2 are SEHNR and FQNEAQ (reference sequence). With 5 bases removed from V and 15 bases from J, the gap between germline ends came to 14 bases. CDR3 length equals 12 residues. CDR3 nucleotide sequence: TGTGCCAGCAGCCCCACCTCCGGGCACCTCCACTTT. The encoded protein is CASSPTSGHLHF.

This clone was recorded only once. The V and J genes are TRBV7-9 and TRBJ2-6; 12 nucleotides align to TRBD1. The CDR3 has 18 amino acids. Unmatched junction bases numbered 9, after V lost 7 bases and J lost 2 bases. Germline V gene sequence: CDR1 SEHNR, CDR2 FQNEAQ (reference sequence). The CDR3 sequence: CASKRPGTGGTGANVLTF. DNA of the CDR3: TGTGCCAGCAAGAGACCGGGGACAGGGGGCACTGGGGCCAACGTCCTGACTTTC.